The text below deals with one T cell receptor (beta chain). This sample was included in a study of identical twins. Germline CDR1 MNHEY, CDR2 SVGAGI. The CDR3 covers 15 residues. V lost 0 bases, J lost 7 bases, and 6 bases stayed unmatched. Template switching introduced a universal primer site, and the cDNA bore unique molecular identifiers. TCRdb called the 5' RACE reads again in MiXCR, with one record for every CDR3 protein. The repertoire holds fewer than 900,000 distinct CDR3 sequences, with around 21% as singletons. In addition, the sample was reused for a study of T cells expressing NK-cell markers.

Sequencing was carried out using PBMCs. This sequence originates from a woman younger than 35 in good health. This rearrangement joins TRBV6-5 to TRBJ2-7; TRBD2 aligns across 10 bases. Here the CDR3 DNA reads TGTGCCAGCAGTTACTCAACTAGCGGGACCCGGGAGCAGTACTTC. It translates to CASSYSTSGTREQYF.